The T cell receptor beta chain under discussion was sequenced for a study of CD8+ T cells in alopecia areata. Study-level results: Lesional tissue from the scalp (especially in alopecia totalis/universalis) showed higher clonality than normal scalp.

The CDR3 has 14 residues. V shed 6 bases and J 7 bases; nucleotides not matched to a gene: 8. Germline V gene sequence: CDR1 MNHEY, CDR2 SMNVEV (reference sequence). Extraction of RNA preceded its reverse transcription into cDNA, which served as the sequencing template. Profiled with immunoSEQ multiplex PCR; TCRdb holds only in-frame clones, not every one. The sample includes about 69,000 clones, approximately 58% of them seen just once. Note on this clone: Its antigen is unidentified.

The sequence came from a human donor with alopecia areata. The J gene is TRBJ1-4, the V gene TRBV27, with 7 bases that match TRBD1. Here the sequenced sample was CD8+ T cells sorted from blood, taken at week 0. In DNA, the CDR3 is TGTGCCAGCAGAGAGACAGGGAGGATTGAAAAACTGTTTTTT. As protein: CASRETGRIEKLFF.